The clone carrying this T cell receptor (beta chain) has only a few counts. Primers included in the PCR were 60 Vbeta and 13 Jbeta primers. TCRdb's table, derived via immunoSEQ multiplex PCR, lists solely in-frame clones and lacks some. In the table there are 100,000 to 150,000 clones, about 10% of which are singletons. This entry belongs to a study of cytomegalovirus exposure and HLA in healthy donors. This clonotype originated in a young woman in good health and CMV-seropositive. The sequencing sample was made of PBMCs.

The CDR3 nucleotides read TGTGCCACCAGCAGAGATTGGGGAGGCGACAAAAACATTCAGTACTTC. It yields the protein CATSRDWGGDKNIQYF. The chain recombines TRBV15 with TRBJ2-4; TRBD2 might be the D (6 bases). The length of the CDR3 is 16 residues. Germline V gene lookup returns CDR1 LNHNV and CDR2 YYDKDF (reference sequence). V gave up 0 bases and J gave up 3 bases, with 12 bases separating them.